The subject of this entry is one T cell receptor (beta chain). Produced via immunoSEQ multiplex PCR; TCRdb's table is partial and in-frame only. The data contain 65,000 to 95,000 clones, about 80% of them seen just once; the ten biggest clones take up 9.5% to 15%. This record comes from a study of blood T cell repertoires in COVID-19. Germline trimming cut 4 bases from V and 0 bases from J; bases unmatched to any gene: 8. Germline V gene data show CDR1 as LGHNA and CDR2 as YSLEER. The CDR3 extends over 16 amino acids. This sequence was found in a woman in her 40s with active or convalescent COVID-19. J is TRBJ2-7 and V is TRBV4-3, with TRBD1 matching over 8 bases. Sequenced sample: peripheral blood. DNA of the CDR3: TGCGCCAGCAGCCGCTCCTGGACAGGGTTCTCCTACGAGCAGTACTTC. It is translated as CASSRSWTGFSYEQYF.